Many counts were recorded for the clone carrying this T cell receptor beta chain. Its antigen is not identified. The CDR3 extends over 17 amino acids. V dropped 2 bases and J dropped 3 bases, with 20 bases sitting between them. Germline CDR1 MNHEY, CDR2 SVGAGI. TCRdb used MiXCR to reprocess the RACE reads, holding one entry per CDR3 protein. The table has 80,000 to 95,000 distinct CDR3 sequences, around 10% seen once. This entry belongs to a study of human T cells and chemical hapten exposure. On the study more broadly: An approximately 2 cm by approximately 2 cm inner upper arm patch received 2% DPC for sensitization. Weekly administration of diphenylcyclopropenone to the scalp of patients continued throughout the roughly 23-week study.

Time point specified: patch test 2, 6 weeks after DPC sensitization. As for treatment: therapeutic diphenylcyclopropenone sensitization with weekly scalp DPC. Study-level points and caveats: The study found expanded TCRs formed significantly more large CDR3 similarity clusters than controls. High-frequency TCRs, those above 1 in 1000, stayed the same after DPC sensitization.

Sequenced material: whole blood, taken in connection with sensitization to the hapten diphenylcyclopropenone (DPC). The rearrangement links TRBV6-5 to TRBJ2-7; D is perhaps TRBD2 (5 bases). The sequence was collected from a man aged 18 to 35 with alopecia areata. Some clones in this sample may be carry-over from other donors' samples. CDR3: CASSYARTFLRIYEQYF. The CDR3, as DNA: TGTGCCAGCAGTTACGCGAGGACTTTTCTACGGATCTACGAGCAGTACTTC.